Presented here are 2 T cell receptor beta chains from one specimen sequenced in a study of OX40 agonist ivuxolimab in advanced cancers. The table came from immunoSEQ multiplex PCR; TCRdb's copy has only in-frame clones and leaves some out. This table holds some 100,000 clones, about 85% found once. The sequencing used CD4+ or CD8+ T cells sorted from blood, collected in a trial of the OX40 agonist ivuxolimab. All receptors come from an adult with an advanced solid tumor such as melanoma, head and neck, liver or kidney cancer.

The chain links TRBV7-3 to TRBJ2-1, with TRBD2 as a possible D gene (5 bases). Trimming pared 4 bases from V and 5 bases from J, leaving 9 bases between. The CDR3 is 13 residues long. Per germline, CDR1 SGHTA and CDR2 FQGTGA. The CDR3 coding sequence is TGTGCCAGCAGCTCACTAGTTCACAATGAGCAGTTCTTC. It specifies CASSSLVHNEQFF.

The CDR3 region is CASSARQGAGEQYF. The DNA for the CDR3 is TGTGCCAGCAGCGCCCGACAGGGGGCAGGTGAGCAGTACTTC. J is TRBJ2-7 and V is TRBV9; the match to TRBD1 covers 10 bases. CDR1 SGDLS and CDR2 YYNGEE come from the germline V gene. The CDR3 length is 14 residues. V trimming: 3 bases; J trimming: 7 bases; junction bases outside the gene matches: 7.